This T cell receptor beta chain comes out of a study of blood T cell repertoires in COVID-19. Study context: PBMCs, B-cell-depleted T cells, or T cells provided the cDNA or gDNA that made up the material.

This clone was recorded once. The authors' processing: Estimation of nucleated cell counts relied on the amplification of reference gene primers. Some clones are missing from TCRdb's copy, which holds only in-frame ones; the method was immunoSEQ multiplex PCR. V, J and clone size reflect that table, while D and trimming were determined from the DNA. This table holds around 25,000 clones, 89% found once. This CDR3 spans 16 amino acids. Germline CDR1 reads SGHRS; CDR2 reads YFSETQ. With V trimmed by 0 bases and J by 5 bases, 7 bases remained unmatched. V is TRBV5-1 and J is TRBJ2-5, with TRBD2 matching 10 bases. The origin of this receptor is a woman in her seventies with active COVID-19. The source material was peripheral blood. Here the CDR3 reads CASSLALAGAVETQYF. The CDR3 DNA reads TGCGCCAGCAGCTTGGCCCTAGCGGGGGCGGTTGAGACCCAGTACTTC.